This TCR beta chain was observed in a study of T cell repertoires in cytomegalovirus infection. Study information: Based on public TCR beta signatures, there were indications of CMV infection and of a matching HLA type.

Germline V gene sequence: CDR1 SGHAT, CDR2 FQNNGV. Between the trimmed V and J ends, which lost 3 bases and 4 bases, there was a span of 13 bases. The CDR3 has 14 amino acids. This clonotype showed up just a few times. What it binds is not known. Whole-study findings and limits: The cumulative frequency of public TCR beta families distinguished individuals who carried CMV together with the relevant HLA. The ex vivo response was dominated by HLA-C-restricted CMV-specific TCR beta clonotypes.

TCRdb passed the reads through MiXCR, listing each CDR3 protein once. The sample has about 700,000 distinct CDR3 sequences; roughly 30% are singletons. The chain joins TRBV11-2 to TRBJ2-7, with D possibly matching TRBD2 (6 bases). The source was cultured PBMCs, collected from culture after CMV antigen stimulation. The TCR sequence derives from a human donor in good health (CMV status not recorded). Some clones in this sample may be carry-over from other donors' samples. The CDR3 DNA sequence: TGTGCCAGCAGCTTTAGCGGAGCCCCTTACGAGCAGTACTTC. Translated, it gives CASSFSGAPYEQYF.